The clone carrying this T cell receptor beta chain was counted many times. The data originate from a study of T cell repertoires in cytomegalovirus infection. TCRdb used MiXCR to reprocess the reads, holding one entry per CDR3 protein. This table holds 110,000 to 150,000 distinct CDR3 sequences, 5.5% to 8% found once. This CDR3 contains 13 residues. The V end lost 5 bases, the J end lost 9 bases, and 11 bases lay between the germline ends. CDR1 SGHTA and CDR2 FQGNSA come from the germline V gene. Specimen: PBMCs. This TCR came from a human donor in good health (CMV status not recorded). Some clones in this sample may be carry-over from other donors' samples. The J gene is TRBJ1-6, the V gene TRBV7-2, with a possible D match to TRBD1 (5 bases). The CDR3 DNA follows: TGTGCCAGCAGCATGGGACCGAGTTCACCCCTCCACTTT. Translating gives CASSMGPSSPLHF.